This entry describes one TCR beta chain. These data are taken from a study of blood T cell repertoires in COVID-19. Clones were sequenced by immunoSEQ multiplex PCR, and TCRdb holds only the in-frame ones, with some missing. The sample includes more than 250,000 clones, around 90% of them seen just once. V lost 0 bases and J 2 bases, leaving 14 bases between the germline ends. This CDR3 is 15 amino acids long. Looked up from germline, CDR1 is GTSNPN and CDR2 is SVGIG (reference sequence). The material sequenced was peripheral blood. This receptor was taken from a man aged 18 to 30 who had recovered from COVID-19. The genes are TRBV30 and TRBJ2-7, with a weak D call TRBD1 (6 bases). The CDR3 coding sequence is TGTGCCTGGAGTGTAGGTCCAGGGGAAACCTACGAGCAGTACTTC. Translation: CAWSVGPGETYEQYF.